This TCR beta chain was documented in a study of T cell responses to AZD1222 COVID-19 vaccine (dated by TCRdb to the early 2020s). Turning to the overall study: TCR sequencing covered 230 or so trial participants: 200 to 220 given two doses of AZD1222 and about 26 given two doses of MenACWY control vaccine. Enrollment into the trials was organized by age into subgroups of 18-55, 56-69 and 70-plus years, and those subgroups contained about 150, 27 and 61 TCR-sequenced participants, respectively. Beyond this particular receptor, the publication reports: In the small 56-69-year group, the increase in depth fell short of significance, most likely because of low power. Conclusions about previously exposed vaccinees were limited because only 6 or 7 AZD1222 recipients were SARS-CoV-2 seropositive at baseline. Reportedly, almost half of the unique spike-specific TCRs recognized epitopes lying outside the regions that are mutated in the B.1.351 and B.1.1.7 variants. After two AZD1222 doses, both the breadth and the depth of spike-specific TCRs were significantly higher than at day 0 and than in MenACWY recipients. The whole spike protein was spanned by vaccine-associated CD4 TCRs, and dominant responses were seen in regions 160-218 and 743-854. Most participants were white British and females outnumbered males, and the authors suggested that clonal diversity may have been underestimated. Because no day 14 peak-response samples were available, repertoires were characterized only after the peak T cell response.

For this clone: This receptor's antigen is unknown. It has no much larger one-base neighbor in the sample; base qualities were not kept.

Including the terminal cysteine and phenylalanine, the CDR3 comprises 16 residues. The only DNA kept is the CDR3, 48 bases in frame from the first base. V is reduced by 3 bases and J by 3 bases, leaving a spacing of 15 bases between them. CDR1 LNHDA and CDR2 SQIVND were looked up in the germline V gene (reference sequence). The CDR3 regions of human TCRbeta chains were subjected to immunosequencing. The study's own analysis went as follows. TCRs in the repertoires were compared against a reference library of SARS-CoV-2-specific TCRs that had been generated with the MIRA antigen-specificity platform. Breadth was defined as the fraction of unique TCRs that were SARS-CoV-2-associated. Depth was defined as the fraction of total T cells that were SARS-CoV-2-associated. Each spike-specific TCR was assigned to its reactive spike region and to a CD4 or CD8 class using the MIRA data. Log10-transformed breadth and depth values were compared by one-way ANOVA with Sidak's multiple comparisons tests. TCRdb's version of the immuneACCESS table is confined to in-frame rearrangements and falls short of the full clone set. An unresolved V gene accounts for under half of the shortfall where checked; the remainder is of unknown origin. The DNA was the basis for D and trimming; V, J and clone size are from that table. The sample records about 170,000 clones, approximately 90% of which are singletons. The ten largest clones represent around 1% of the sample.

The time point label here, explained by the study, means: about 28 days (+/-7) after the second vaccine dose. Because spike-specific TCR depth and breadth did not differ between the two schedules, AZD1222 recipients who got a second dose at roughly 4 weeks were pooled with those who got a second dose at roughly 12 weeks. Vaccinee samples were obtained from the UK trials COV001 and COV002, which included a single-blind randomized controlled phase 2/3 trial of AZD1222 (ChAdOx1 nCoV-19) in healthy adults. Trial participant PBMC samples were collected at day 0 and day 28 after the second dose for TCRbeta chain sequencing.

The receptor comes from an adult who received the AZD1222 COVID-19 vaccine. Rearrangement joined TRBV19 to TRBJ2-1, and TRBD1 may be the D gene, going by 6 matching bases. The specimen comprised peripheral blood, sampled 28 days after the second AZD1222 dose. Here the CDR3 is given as CASSIRQDVIYNEQFF. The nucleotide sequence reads TGTGCCAGTAGTATCCGACAGGACGTTATCTACAATGAGCAGTTCTTC.